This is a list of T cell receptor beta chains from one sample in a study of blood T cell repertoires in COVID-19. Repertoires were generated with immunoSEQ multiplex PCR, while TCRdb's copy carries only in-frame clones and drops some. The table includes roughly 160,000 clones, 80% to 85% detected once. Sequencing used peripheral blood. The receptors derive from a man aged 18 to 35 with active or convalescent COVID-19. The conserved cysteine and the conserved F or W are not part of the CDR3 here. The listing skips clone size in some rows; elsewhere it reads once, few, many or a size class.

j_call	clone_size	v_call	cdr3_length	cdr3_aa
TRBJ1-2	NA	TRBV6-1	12	ASSEPLGGYGYT
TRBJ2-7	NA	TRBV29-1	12	SVEVGQGASEQY
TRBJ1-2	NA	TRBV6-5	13	ASSYSGRGDGGYT
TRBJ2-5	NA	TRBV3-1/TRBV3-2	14	ASSQDRGAYQETQY
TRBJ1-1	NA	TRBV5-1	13	ASSLVGQGYTEAF
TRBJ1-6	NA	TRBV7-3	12	ASSSGQGSSPLH
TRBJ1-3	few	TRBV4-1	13	ASTRTGGSGNTIY
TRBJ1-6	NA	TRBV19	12	ASSIGQGGSPLH
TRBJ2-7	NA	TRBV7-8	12	ASSAMGGNYEQY
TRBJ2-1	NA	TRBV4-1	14	ASSQAWGRSYNEQF
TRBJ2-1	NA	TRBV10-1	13	ASSEITSGDGEQF
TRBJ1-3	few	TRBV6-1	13	ASSEATGQGDTIY
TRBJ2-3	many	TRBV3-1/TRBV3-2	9	ASSPTDTQY
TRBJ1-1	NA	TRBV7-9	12	ASSFGQGNTEAF
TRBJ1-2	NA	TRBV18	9	ASSSLDGYT
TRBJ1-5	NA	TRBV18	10	ASSPENQPQH
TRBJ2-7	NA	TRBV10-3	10	AISEISREQY
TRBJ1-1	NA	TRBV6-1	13	ASSDKQGVITEAF
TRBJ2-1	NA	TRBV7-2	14	ASSSQGTSGSNEQF
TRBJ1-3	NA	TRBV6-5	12	ASSVISSGNTIY
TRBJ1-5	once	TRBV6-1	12	ASSDSGYNQPQH
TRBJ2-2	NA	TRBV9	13	ASSVESGRTGELF
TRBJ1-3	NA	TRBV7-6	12	ASSLFSSGNTIY
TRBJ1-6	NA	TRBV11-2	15	ASSLVSGGGYNSPLH
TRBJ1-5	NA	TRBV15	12	ATSRGQGLQPQH
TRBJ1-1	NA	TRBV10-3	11	ATGGLPNNEAF
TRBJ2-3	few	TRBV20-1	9	SARGPSTQY
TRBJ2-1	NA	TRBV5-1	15	ASSLGTGPSSYNEQF
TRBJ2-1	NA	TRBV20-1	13	SASWASGGYNEQF
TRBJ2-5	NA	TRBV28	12	ASSDPRRRETQY
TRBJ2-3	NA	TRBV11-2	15	ASSLEFRSLAFDTQY
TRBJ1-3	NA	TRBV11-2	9	ASSTGGTIY
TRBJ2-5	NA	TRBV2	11	ASSVGVQETQY
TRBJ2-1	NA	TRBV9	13	ASRGSGSSYNEQF
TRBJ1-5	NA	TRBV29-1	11	SVQGQGSQPQH